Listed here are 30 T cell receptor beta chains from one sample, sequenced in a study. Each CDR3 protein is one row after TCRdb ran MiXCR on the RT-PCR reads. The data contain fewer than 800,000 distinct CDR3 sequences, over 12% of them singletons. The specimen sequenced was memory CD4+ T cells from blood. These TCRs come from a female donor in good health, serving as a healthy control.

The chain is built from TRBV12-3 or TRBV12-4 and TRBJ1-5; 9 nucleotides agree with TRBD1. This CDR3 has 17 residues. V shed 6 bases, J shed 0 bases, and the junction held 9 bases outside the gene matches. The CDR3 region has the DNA TGTGCCAGCAGCCCTACAGGGGGCCTTTATAGCAATCAGCCCCAGCATTTT. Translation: CASSPTGGLYSNQPQHF.

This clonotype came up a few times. The CDR3 DNA reads as TGTGCCAGCAGCATTATGACAGGCGGATGGATAGAGACCCAGTACTTC. It codes for CASSIMTGGWIETQYF. The chain has TRBV5-5 and TRBJ2-5; D may be TRBD1 (6 bases). V dropped 4 bases and J dropped 4 bases, with 20 bases sitting between them. The CDR3 is 16 amino acids. The germline CDR1 and CDR2 sequences are SGHKS and YYEKEE (reference sequence).

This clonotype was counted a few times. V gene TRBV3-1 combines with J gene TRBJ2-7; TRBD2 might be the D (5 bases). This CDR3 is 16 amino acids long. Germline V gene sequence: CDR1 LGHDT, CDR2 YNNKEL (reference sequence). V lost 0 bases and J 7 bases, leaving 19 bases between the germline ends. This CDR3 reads CASSQDLAHGMWEQYF. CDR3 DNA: TGTGCCAGCAGCCAAGACCTCGCCCACGGGATGTGGGAGCAGTACTTC.

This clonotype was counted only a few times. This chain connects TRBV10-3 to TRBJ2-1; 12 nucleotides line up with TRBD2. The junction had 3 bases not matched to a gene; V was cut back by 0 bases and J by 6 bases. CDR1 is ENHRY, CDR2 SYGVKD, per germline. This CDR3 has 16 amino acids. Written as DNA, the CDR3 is TGTGCCATCAGTGAGTCTCAGACTAGCGGGAGCAATGAGCAGTTCTTC. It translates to CAISESQTSGSNEQFF.

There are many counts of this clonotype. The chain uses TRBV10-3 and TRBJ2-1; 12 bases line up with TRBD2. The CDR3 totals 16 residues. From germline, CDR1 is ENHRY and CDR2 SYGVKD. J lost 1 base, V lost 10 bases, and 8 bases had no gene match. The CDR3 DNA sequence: TGTGCCACCTCTAGCGGGAGGGCCGATTCCTACAATGAGCAGTTCTTC. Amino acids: CATSSGRADSYNEQFF.

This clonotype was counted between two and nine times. The CDR3 reads CASSQEGGTGREAFF. CDR3 nucleotide sequence: TGCGCCAGCAGCCAAGAGGGTGGGACAGGGAGAGAAGCTTTCTTT. The chain joins TRBV4-1 to TRBJ1-1; TRBD1 matches 9 bases. This CDR3 comprises 15 residues. Germline-derived CDR1 and CDR2 are MGHRA and YSYEKL. V dropped 0 bases and J dropped 8; count of bases not matched to a gene: 7.

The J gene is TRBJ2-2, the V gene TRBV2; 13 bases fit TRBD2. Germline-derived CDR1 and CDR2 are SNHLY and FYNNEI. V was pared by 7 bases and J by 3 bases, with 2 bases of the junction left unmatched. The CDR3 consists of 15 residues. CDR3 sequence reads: CASNGLAGDTGELFF. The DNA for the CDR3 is TGTGCCAGCAATGGACTAGCGGGAGACACCGGGGAGCTGTTTTTT.

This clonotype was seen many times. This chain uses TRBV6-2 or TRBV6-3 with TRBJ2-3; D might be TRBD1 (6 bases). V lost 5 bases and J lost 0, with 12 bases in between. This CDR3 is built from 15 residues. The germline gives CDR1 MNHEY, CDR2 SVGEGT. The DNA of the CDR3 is TGTGCCAGCAGTCAACAGGGAATTAGCACAGATACGCAGTATTTT. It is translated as CASSQQGISTDTQYF.

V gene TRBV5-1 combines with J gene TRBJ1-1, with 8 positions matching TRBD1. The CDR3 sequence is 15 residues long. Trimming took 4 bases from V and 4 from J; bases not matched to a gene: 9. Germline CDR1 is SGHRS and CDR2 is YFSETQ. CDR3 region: CASSDLQGGTTEAFF. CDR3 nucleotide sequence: TGCGCCAGCAGCGACTTACAGGGGGGTACCACTGAAGCTTTCTTT.

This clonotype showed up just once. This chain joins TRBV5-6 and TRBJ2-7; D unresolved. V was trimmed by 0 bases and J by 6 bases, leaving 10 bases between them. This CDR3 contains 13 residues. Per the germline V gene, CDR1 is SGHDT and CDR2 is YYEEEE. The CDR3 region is CASSLVERSEQYF. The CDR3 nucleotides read TGTGCCAGCAGCTTGGTTGAGAGGTCCGAGCAGTACTTC.

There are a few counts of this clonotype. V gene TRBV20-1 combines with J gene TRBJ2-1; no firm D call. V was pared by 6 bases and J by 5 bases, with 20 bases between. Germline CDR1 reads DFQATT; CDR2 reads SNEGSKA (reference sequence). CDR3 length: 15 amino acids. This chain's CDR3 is CSAARVGTTHNEQFF. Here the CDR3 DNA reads TGCAGTGCAGCCCGAGTGGGAACCACCCACAATGAGCAGTTCTTC.

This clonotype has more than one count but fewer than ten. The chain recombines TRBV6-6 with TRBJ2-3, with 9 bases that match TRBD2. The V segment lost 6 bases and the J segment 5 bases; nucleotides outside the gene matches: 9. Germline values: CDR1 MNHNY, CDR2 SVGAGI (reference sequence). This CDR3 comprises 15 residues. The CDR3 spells CASSLRGGGIDTQYF. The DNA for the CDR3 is TGTGCCAGCAGCCTGCGGGGGGGCGGTATAGATACGCAGTATTTT.

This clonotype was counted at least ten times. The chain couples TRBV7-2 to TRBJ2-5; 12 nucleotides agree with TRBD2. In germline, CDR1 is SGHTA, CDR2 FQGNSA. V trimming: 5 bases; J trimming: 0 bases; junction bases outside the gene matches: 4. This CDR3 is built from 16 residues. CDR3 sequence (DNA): TGTGCCAGCAGCGGAGGACTAGCGGGGTACCAAGAGACCCAGTACTTC. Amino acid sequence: CASSGGLAGYQETQYF.

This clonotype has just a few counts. This CDR3 reads CASSQGLRDRPYEQYF. The CDR3, as DNA: TGCGCCAGCAGCCAAGGTCTGCGGGACCGCCCCTACGAGCAGTACTTC. The genes are TRBV4-3 and TRBJ2-7, with D maybe TRBD2 (6 bases). The CDR3 length is 16 residues. V lost 1 base to trimming and J lost 2 bases, with 15 bases between them. Germline CDR1 reads LGHNA; CDR2 reads YSLEER.

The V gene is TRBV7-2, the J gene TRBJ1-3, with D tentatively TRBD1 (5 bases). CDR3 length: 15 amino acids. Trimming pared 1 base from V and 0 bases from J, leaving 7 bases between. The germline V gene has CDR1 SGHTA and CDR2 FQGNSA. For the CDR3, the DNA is TGTGCCAGCAGCTTAGGGAGGGGCTCTGGAAACACCATATATTTT. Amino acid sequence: CASSLGRGSGNTIYF.

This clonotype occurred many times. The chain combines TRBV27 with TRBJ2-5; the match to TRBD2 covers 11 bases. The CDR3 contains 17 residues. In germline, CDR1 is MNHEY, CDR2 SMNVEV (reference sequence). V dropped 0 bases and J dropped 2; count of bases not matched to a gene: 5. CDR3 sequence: CASSLSMGLAEQETQYF. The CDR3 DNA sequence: TGTGCCAGCAGTTTATCGATGGGACTAGCGGAACAAGAGACCCAGTACTTC.

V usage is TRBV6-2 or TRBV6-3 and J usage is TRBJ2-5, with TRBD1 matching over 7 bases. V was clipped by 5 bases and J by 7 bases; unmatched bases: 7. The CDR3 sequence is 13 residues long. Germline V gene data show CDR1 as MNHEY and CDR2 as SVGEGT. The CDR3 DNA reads TGTGCCAGCAGTGGACAGGAACGGGGGACCCAGTACTTC. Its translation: CASSGQERGTQYF.

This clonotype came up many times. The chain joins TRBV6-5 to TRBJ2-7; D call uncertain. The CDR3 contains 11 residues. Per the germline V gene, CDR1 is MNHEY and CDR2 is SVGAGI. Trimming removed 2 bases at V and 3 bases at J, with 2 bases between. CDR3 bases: TGTGCCAGCAGTTACCGCTACGAGCAGTACTTC. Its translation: CASSYRYEQYF.

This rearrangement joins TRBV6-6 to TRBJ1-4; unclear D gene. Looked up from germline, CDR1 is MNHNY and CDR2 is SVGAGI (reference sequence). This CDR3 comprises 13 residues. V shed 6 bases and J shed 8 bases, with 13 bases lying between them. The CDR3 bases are TGTGCCAGCAGCTTCGGAGGCTGGGAAAAACTGTTTTTT. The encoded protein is CASSFGGWEKLFF.

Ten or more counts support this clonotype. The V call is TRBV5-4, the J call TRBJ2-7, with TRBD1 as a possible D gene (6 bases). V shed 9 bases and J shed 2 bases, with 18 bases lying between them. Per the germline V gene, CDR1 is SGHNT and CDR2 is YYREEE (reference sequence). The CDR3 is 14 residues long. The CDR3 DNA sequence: TGTGCCATAACAAACGGGACACGAACCTACGAGCAGTACTTC. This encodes CAITNGTRTYEQYF. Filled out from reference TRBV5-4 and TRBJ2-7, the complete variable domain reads ETGVTQSPTHLIKTRGQQVTLRCSSQSGHNTVSWYQQALGQGPQFIFQYYREEENGRGNFPPRFSGLQFPNYSSELNVNALELDDSALYLCAITNGTRTYEQYFGPGTRLTVT.

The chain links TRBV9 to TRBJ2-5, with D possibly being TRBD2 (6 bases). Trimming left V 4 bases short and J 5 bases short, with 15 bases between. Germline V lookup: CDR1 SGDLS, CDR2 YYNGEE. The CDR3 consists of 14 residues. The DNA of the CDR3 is TGTGCCAGCAGCTCGCCCGGCCGGGGGGAGACCCAGTACTTC. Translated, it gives CASSSPGRGETQYF.

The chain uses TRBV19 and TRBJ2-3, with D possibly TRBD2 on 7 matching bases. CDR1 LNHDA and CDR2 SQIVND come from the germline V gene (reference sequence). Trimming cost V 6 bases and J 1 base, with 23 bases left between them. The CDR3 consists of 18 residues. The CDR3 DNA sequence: TGTGCCAGTAGCCCTCCATGGGGGGCGGGAGAGGGCACAGATACGCAGTATTTT. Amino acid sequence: CASSPPWGAGEGTDTQYF. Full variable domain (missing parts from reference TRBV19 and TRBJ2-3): DGGITQSPKYLFRKEGQNVTLSCEQNLNHDAMYWYRQDPGQGLRLIYYSQIVNDFQKGDIAEGYSVSREKKESFPLTVTSAQKNPTAFYLCASSPPWGAGEGTDTQYFGPGTRLTVL.

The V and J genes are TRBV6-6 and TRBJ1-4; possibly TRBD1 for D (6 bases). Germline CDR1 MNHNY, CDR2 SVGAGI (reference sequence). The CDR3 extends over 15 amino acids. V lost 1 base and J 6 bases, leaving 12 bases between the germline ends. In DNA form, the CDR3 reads TGTGCCAGCAGTTACTGGGGGGGCGGAGATGAAAAACTGTTTTTT. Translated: CASSYWGGGDEKLFF.

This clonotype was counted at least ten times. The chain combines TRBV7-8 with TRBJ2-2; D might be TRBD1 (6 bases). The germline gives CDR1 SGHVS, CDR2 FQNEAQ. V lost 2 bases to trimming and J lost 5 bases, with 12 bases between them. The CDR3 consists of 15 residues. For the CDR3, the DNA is TGTGCCAGCAGCTTACAGGGGCAGGGAACCGGGGAGCTGTTTTTT. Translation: CASSLQGQGTGELFF.

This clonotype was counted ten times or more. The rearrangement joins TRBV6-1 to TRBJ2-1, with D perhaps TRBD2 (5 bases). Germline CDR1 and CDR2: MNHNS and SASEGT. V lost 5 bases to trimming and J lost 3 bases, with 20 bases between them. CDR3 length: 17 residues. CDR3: CASSTLIARDRYNEQFF. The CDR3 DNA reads TGTGCCAGCAGTACCCTTATAGCGCGAGATCGCTACAATGAGCAGTTCTTC.

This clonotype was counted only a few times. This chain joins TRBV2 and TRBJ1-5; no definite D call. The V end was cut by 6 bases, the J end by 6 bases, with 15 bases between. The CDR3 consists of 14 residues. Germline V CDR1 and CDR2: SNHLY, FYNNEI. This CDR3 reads CASSQRQAGQPQHF. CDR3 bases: TGTGCCAGCAGCCAGCGGCAGGCGGGTCAGCCCCAGCATTTT.

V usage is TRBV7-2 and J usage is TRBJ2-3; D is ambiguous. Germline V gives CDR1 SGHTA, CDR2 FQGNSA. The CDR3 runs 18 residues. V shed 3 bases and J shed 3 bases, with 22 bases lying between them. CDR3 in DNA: TGTGCCAGCAGCTTTAGGGTCTTGGATTTTGATGGGACAGATACGCAGTATTTT. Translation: CASSFRVLDFDGTDTQYF.

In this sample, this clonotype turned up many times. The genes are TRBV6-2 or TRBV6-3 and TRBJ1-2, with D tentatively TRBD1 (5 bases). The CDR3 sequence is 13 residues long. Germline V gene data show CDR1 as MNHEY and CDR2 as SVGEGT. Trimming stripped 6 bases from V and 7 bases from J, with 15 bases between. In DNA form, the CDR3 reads TGTGCCAGCAGCGACAGCCAGGGACTTGGCTACACCTTC. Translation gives CASSDSQGLGYTF.

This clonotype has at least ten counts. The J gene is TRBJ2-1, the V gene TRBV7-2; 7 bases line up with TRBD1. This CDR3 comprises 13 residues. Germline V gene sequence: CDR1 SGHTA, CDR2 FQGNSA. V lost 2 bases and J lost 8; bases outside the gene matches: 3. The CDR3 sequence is CASSLRGQYEQFF. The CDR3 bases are TGTGCCAGCAGCTTAAGGGGACAGTATGAGCAGTTCTTC.

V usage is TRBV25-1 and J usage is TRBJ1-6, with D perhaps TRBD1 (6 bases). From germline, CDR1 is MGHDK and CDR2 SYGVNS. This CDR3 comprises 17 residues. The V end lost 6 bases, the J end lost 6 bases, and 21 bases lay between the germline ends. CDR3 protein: CASRSQSAGASNSPLHF. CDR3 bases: TGTGCCAGCAGATCACAATCGGCAGGGGCTAGTAATTCACCCCTCCACTTT.